The rows below give T cell receptor beta chains drawn from one sample of a study of a mutant IDH1 vaccine in newly diagnosed glioma. Antigens of these TCRs are unknown. Clones were sequenced by immunoSEQ multiplex PCR, and TCRdb holds only the in-frame ones, with some missing. The sample records about 54,000 clones, about nine tenths being singletons. This specimen was PBMCs, taken from a glioma patient whose treatment included an IDH1 peptide vaccine. Receptor source: a man aged 35 to 55 with glioma. Both conserved end residues are part of each CDR3. The D gene is left open where the match is weak. Size values are once, few and many counts, or a class for expanded clones, and some rows have none.

J: TRBJ2-1
D: -
length: 15
V: TRBV5-1
size: once
DNA: TGCGCCAGCACCTCCGGGACGGGGACCTACAATGAGCAGTTCTTC
CDR3: CASTSGTGTYNEQFF

J: TRBJ1-3
D: -
length: 13
V: TRBV6-6
size: -
DNA: TGTGCCAGCAGTTCCCCCTCTGGAAACACCATATATTTT
CDR3: CASSSPSGNTIYF

J: TRBJ2-1
D: TRBD2
length: 16
V: TRBV27
size: -
DNA: TGTGCCAGCAGTTTACGTGGACTAGCGGAGAACAATGAGCAGTTCTTC
CDR3: CASSLRGLAENNEQFF

J: TRBJ1-5
D: -
length: 14
V: TRBV19
size: medium-sized
DNA: TGTGCCAGTAGGGGGCCCGTAAATAATCAGCCCCAGCATTTT
CDR3: CASRGPVNNQPQHF

J: TRBJ2-7
D: -
length: 13
V: TRBV25-1
size: -
DNA: TGTGCCAGCAGTGATCTCGGCTCCTACGAGCAGTACTTC
CDR3: CASSDLGSYEQYF

J: TRBJ1-2
D: -
length: 13
V: TRBV2
size: -
DNA: TGTGCCAGCAGCAAAACAGAGGTCAGCGGCTACACCTTC
CDR3: CASSKTEVSGYTF

J: TRBJ1-2
D: TRBD1
length: 14
V: TRBV6-1
size: -
DNA: TGTGCCAGCACCGCGGACAGGACAAACTATGGCTACACCTTC
CDR3: CASTADRTNYGYTF

J: TRBJ2-5
D: TRBD2
length: 16
V: TRBV6-1
size: -
DNA: TGTGCCAGCAGTGTAGGGAATAGCGGGAGGGTGGAGACCCAGTACTTC
CDR3: CASSVGNSGRVETQYF

J: TRBJ2-5
D: -
length: 14
V: TRBV28
size: -
DNA: TGTGCCAGCGTCTCGCAGGGGGGTAGGGAGACCCAGTACTTC
CDR3: CASVSQGGRETQYF

J: TRBJ2-6
D: -
length: 16
V: TRBV28
size: -
DNA: TGTGCCAGCACCCTAAGGTATGCAGGGAAGGCCAACGTCCTGACTTTC
CDR3: CASTLRYAGKANVLTF

J: TRBJ2-5
D: -
length: 16
V: TRBV7-9
size: few
DNA: TGTGCCAGCAGCTCACTACAAGGGGGAAACCAAGAGACCCAGTACTTC
CDR3: CASSSLQGGNQETQYF

J: TRBJ2-7
D: -
length: 12
V: TRBV29-1
size: once
DNA: TGCAGCGTTCGGTCCCCCGACGAAATGGAGTACTTC
CDR3: CSVRSPDEMEYF

J: TRBJ2-5
D: -
length: 14
V: TRBV5-1
size: -
DNA: TGCGCCAGCAGCTTAGTTGGGCCACAAGAGACCCAGTACTTC
CDR3: CASSLVGPQETQYF

J: TRBJ1-1
D: TRBD1
length: 15
V: TRBV2
size: -
DNA: TGTGCCAGCAGTGCGATACGAACGGGACAGGGTGAAGCTTTCTTT
CDR3: CASSAIRTGQGEAFF

J: TRBJ2-1
D: TRBD2
length: 15
V: TRBV5-1
size: -
DNA: TGCGCCAGCAGCCAGACTAGCGGCTTCTACAATGAGCAGTTCTTC
CDR3: CASSQTSGFYNEQFF

J: TRBJ1-1
D: -
length: 15
V: TRBV2
size: -
DNA: TGTGCCAGCAGTGAAGGGGCGCAGCTAAACACTGAAGCTTTCTTT
CDR3: CASSEGAQLNTEAFF

J: TRBJ2-2
D: TRBD2
length: 17
V: TRBV6-4
size: -
DNA: TGTGCCAGCAGGGATACTAGCGGGAGGCCGAGGACCGGGGAGCTGTTTTTT
CDR3: CASRDTSGRPRTGELFF

J: TRBJ1-4
D: -
length: 15
V: TRBV7-7
size: -
DNA: TGTGCCAGCAGCCCGCGGACCGGCCCTAATGAAAAACTGTTTTTT
CDR3: CASSPRTGPNEKLFF

J: TRBJ2-7
D: TRBD2
length: 15
V: TRBV9
size: -
DNA: TGTGCCAGCAGCGTTGGGGGGAGGGACTCCTACGAGCAGTACTTC
CDR3: CASSVGGRDSYEQYF

J: TRBJ1-2
D: -
length: 14
V: TRBV10-3
size: -
DNA: TGTGCCATCAGTGAGTCGCAGGGAAACTATGGCTACACCTTC
CDR3: CAISESQGNYGYTF

J: TRBJ2-1
D: -
length: 11
V: TRBV30
size: -
DNA: TGTGCCTGGAGGACGGCGGAGGAGCAGTTCTTC
CDR3: CAWRTAEEQFF

J: TRBJ1-6
D: -
length: 16
V: TRBV18
size: -
DNA: TGTGCCAGCTCACCCGATGTAGGTGTTACCAAGGGCCCCCTCCACTTT
CDR3: CASSPDVGVTKGPLHF

J: TRBJ2-5
D: -
length: 14
V: TRBV6-5
size: -
DNA: TGTGCCAGCAGTTACATCAGGGAAGCCCCGACCCAGTACTTC
CDR3: CASSYIREAPTQYF

J: TRBJ2-7
D: TRBD2
length: 14
V: TRBV5-1
size: -
DNA: TGCGCCAGCAGATTGTTAGCGGGAGTCTACGAGCAGTACTTC
CDR3: CASRLLAGVYEQYF

J: TRBJ2-7
D: TRBD2
length: 15
V: TRBV7-6
size: -
DNA: TGTGCCAGCAGCCCCTCCGGGGGGAGGAGTGGCGAGCAGTACTTC
CDR3: CASSPSGGRSGEQYF

J: TRBJ2-7
D: -
length: 13
V: TRBV18
size: -
DNA: TGTGCCAGCTCACCACCGGTGGGGAACGAGCAGTACTTC
CDR3: CASSPPVGNEQYF

J: TRBJ2-6
D: TRBD1
length: 19
V: TRBV18
size: once
DNA: TGTGCCAGCTCCTTAGAAGGGGGCCTAGCCTTCTCTGGGGCCAACGTCCTGACTTTC
CDR3: CASSLEGGLAFSGANVLTF

J: TRBJ2-1
D: TRBD2
length: 16
V: TRBV6-1
size: -
DNA: TGTGCCAGCAGTGATGACGGGCTAGCGGGCTCCCATGAGCAGTTCTTC
CDR3: CASSDDGLAGSHEQFF

J: TRBJ1-3
D: -
length: 17
V: TRBV21-1
size: -
DNA: TGTGCCAGCAGCCCATCCAAGACAGGGGGCTTTGGAAACACCATATATTTT
CDR3: CASSPSKTGGFGNTIYF

J: TRBJ2-7
D: -
length: 11
V: TRBV7-8
size: -
DNA: TGTGCCAGCAGCCCCACCTACGAGCAGTACTTC
CDR3: CASSPTYEQYF

J: TRBJ1-3
D: -
length: 14
V: TRBV4-1
size: -
DNA: TGCGCCAGCAGCCAGAGGAGGTCTGGAAACACCATATATTTT
CDR3: CASSQRRSGNTIYF

J: TRBJ2-7
D: -
length: 15
V: TRBV5-6
size: -
DNA: TGTGCCAGCAGCTCGGCTAGCGTGGGAGCCTACGAGCAGTACTTC
CDR3: CASSSASVGAYEQYF

J: TRBJ2-1
D: TRBD1
length: 15
V: TRBV6-5
size: -
DNA: TGTGCCAGCAGTTACTCGTACAGGGGGCCTAATGAGCAGTTCTTC
CDR3: CASSYSYRGPNEQFF

J: TRBJ1-3
D: -
length: 14
V: TRBV4-2
size: -
DNA: TGTGCCAGCAGCCAAGCCTTCTCTGGAAACACCATATATTTT
CDR3: CASSQAFSGNTIYF

J: TRBJ2-7
D: TRBD1
length: 13
V: TRBV19
size: -
DNA: TGTGCCAGTGGCACGGGACAGTCCTACGAGCAGTACTTC
CDR3: CASGTGQSYEQYF

J: TRBJ1-5
D: -
length: 12
V: TRBV2
size: -
DNA: TGTGCCAGCAATAGGGCCGAACAGCCCCAGCATTTT
CDR3: CASNRAEQPQHF

J: TRBJ2-6
D: -
length: 15
V: TRBV7-9
size: -
DNA: TGTGCCAGCAGCTTTGGGTTCTCTGGGGCCAACGTCCTGACTTTC
CDR3: CASSFGFSGANVLTF

J: TRBJ2-3
D: -
length: 15
V: TRBV4-2
size: -
DNA: TGTGCCAGCAGCCGGGACTCGTTCAGGGCAGATACGCAGTATTTT
CDR3: CASSRDSFRADTQYF

J: TRBJ1-1
D: -
length: 13
V: TRBV5-1
size: -
DNA: TGCGCCAGCAGGCTCGGGGATGACACTGAAGCTTTCTTT
CDR3: CASRLGDDTEAFF

J: TRBJ2-3
D: TRBD1
length: 15
V: TRBV9
size: -
DNA: TGTGCCAGCAGCTCCGGGACAGGGTTTGCAGATACGCAGTATTTT
CDR3: CASSSGTGFADTQYF

J: TRBJ1-1
D: -
length: 14
V: TRBV18
size: -
DNA: TGTGCCAGCTCTCCTCAGGGCGAGAACACTGAAGCTTTCTTT
CDR3: CASSPQGENTEAFF

J: TRBJ2-7
D: -
length: 12
V: TRBV7-6
size: -
DNA: TGTGCCAGCAGCCCCACTGGGTACGAGCAGTACTTC
CDR3: CASSPTGYEQYF

J: TRBJ2-1
D: TRBD2
length: 17
V: TRBV5-8
size: -
DNA: TGTGCCAGCAGCTTGGAGGTTGCTAGCGGGCAAAGCAATGAGCAGTTCTTC
CDR3: CASSLEVASGQSNEQFF

J: TRBJ2-6
D: -
length: 18
V: TRBV7-6
size: -
DNA: TGTGCCAGCAGCACGGTTTACAGGGCCGGGTCCGGGGCCAACGTCCTGACTTTC
CDR3: CASSTVYRAGSGANVLTF

J: TRBJ2-2
D: -
length: 13
V: TRBV7-9
size: -
DNA: TGTGCCAGCACTATACAGGGCCCCGGGGAGCTGTTTTTT
CDR3: CASTIQGPGELFF

J: TRBJ2-5
D: -
length: 13
V: TRBV5-1
size: -
DNA: TGCGCCAGCAGCTCCGGGACTTTAGAGACCCAGTACTTC
CDR3: CASSSGTLETQYF

J: TRBJ1-2
D: -
length: 15
V: TRBV9
size: -
DNA: TGTGCCAGCAGCGTACTGGACAGCTTGAACTATGGCTACACCTTC
CDR3: CASSVLDSLNYGYTF

J: TRBJ1-2
D: -
length: 13
V: TRBV7-2
size: -
DNA: TGTGCCAGCAGCCTCCTCGCAGGCCACGGCTACACCTTC
CDR3: CASSLLAGHGYTF

J: TRBJ2-3
D: -
length: 15
V: TRBV7-3
size: -
DNA: TGTGCCAGCAGCTTCAGGGGAGGGATCACAGATACGCAGTATTTT
CDR3: CASSFRGGITDTQYF

J: TRBJ2-7
D: -
length: 16
V: TRBV5-5
size: -
DNA: TGTGCCAGCAGCTTGGAAGGCGAGCCAAGGGCCTCCGAGCAGTACTTC
CDR3: CASSLEGEPRASEQYF

J: TRBJ2-7
D: -
length: 15
V: TRBV7-2
size: -
DNA: TGTGCCAGCAGCTCGCGCCGGGACTTCACCAACGAGCAGTACTTC
CDR3: CASSSRRDFTNEQYF

J: TRBJ2-1
D: TRBD1
length: 15
V: TRBV5-4
size: -
DNA: TGTGCCAGCAGCCCGGGACAGGTTGGGGGCAATGAGCAGTTCTTC
CDR3: CASSPGQVGGNEQFF

J: TRBJ2-5
D: TRBD2
length: 12
V: TRBV2
size: -
DNA: TGTGCCACGGTCCGGGAGGGGGAGACCCAGTACTTC
CDR3: CATVREGETQYF

J: TRBJ1-5
D: -
length: 14
V: TRBV27
size: -
DNA: TGTGCCAGTCGGTCGGGCTATAGCAATCAGCCCCAGCATTTT
CDR3: CASRSGYSNQPQHF

J: TRBJ1-1
D: -
length: 15
V: TRBV5-1
size: -
DNA: TGCGCCAGCAGCTTGGGGGGCGAGGGGAACACTGAAGCTTTCTTT
CDR3: CASSLGGEGNTEAFF

J: TRBJ2-5
D: TRBD1
length: 14
V: TRBV9
size: once
DNA: TGTGCCAGCAGCGTAGACAGGGGGCAAGAGACCCAGTACTTC
CDR3: CASSVDRGQETQYF

J: TRBJ1-1
D: -
length: 16
V: TRBV4-3
size: -
DNA: TGCGCCAGCAGCCAAGGACACAGACAGGCCGGCGGTGAAGCTTTCTTT
CDR3: CASSQGHRQAGGEAFF

J: TRBJ2-3
D: -
length: 15
V: TRBV2
size: -
DNA: TGTGCCAGCAGTGAAGGTAGCGGAGGCACAGATACGCAGTATTTT
CDR3: CASSEGSGGTDTQYF